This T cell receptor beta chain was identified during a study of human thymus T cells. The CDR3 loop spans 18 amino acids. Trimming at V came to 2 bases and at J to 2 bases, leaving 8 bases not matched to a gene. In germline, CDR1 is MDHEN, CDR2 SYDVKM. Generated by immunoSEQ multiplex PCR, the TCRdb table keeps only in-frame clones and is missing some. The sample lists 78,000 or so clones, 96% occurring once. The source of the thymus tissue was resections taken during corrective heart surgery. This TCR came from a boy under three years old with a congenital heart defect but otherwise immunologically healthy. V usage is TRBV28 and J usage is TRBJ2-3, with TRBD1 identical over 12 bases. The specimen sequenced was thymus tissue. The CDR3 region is CASSLGTGGYRVTDTQYF. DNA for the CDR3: TGTGCCAGCAGTTTAGGGACAGGGGGCTATAGAGTCACAGATACGCAGTATTTT. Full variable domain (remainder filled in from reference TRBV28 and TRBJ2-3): DVKVTQSSRYLVKRTGEKVFLECVQDMDHENMFWYRQDPGLGLRLIYFSYDVKMKEKGDIPEGYSVSREKKERFSLILESASTNQTSMYLCASSLGTGGYRVTDTQYFGPGTRLTVL.